This passage covers 24 T cell receptor beta chains from one sample sequenced in a study of sequential checkpoint blockade in melanoma. Regarding treatment: randomized to nivolumab then ipilimumab (arm A) or the reverse (arm B). TCRdb keeps only in-frame clones here, not all; method: immunoSEQ multiplex PCR. The sample includes roughly 30,000 clones, roughly 84% of them seen just once. This specimen was CD8+ T cells sorted from blood (inferred from file names), taken from a patient given nivolumab and ipilimumab in sequence. These receptor sequences come from a human donor with melanoma.

The chain employs TRBV23-1 and TRBJ2-3; the D gene is possibly TRBD1 (7 bases). TRBV23-1 is assigned to the ORF class and has an uncertain function. The CDR3 runs 19 residues. Trimming took off 2 bases at V and 5 bases at J, with 26 bases between the two ends. The CDR3 DNA reads as TGCGCCAGCAGTCAACCCCTAGCCGGGACAGAAAGGGGAGGAGATACGCAGTATTTT. This translates into CASSQPLAGTERGGDTQYF.

The chain uses TRBV13 and TRBJ1-2; no clear D gene. Per the germline V gene, CDR1 is PRHDT and CDR2 is FYEKMQ (reference sequence). V gave up 0 bases and J gave up 3 bases, with 11 bases separating them. This CDR3 is 15 amino acids long. The CDR3 reads CASSLGRGLHYGYTF. The CDR3, as DNA: TGTGCCAGCAGCTTAGGCCGAGGGCTGCACTATGGCTACACCTTC. The full variable domain, rest sourced from reference TRBV13 and TRBJ1-2, is AAGVIQSPRHLIKEKRETATLKCYPIPRHDTVYWYQQGPGQDPQFLISFYEKMQSDKGSIPDRFSAQQFSDYHSELNMSSLELGDSALYFCASSLGRGLHYGYTFGSGTRLTVV.

CDR3 protein: CASSPSGRKLFF. CDR3 DNA: TGTGCCAGCAGCCCCTCGGGGAGAAAACTGTTTTTT. The chain has TRBV9 and TRBJ1-4; D remains ambiguous. Trimming took off 4 bases at V and 10 bases at J, with 11 bases between the two ends. Germline assignment: CDR1 SGDLS and CDR2 YYNGEE. CDR3 length: 12 residues.

This chain uses TRBV4-3 with TRBJ1-2; 10 positions agree with TRBD1. This CDR3 region has 16 residues. V lost 1 base, J lost 2 bases, and 4 bases stayed unmatched. In germline, CDR1 is LGHNA, CDR2 YSLEER. DNA for the CDR3: TGCGCCAGCAGCCAAGGCTGGACAGGGGGAAACTATGGCTACACCTTC. Protein: CASSQGWTGGNYGYTF.

V gene TRBV5-1 combines with J gene TRBJ2-3, with 10 bases aligning to TRBD1. The CDR3 consists of 16 residues. The germline CDR1 and CDR2 sequences are SGHRS and YFSETQ. After removal of 2 bases from V and 4 bases from J, the junction contained 7 bases not matched to a gene. For the CDR3, the DNA is TGCGCCAGCAGCTTCCCGACAGGGGGCGCCCCAGATACGCAGTATTTT. Its protein is CASSFPTGGAPDTQYF.

The chain couples TRBV6-1 to TRBJ2-7, with D unresolved. The germline CDR1 and CDR2 sequences are MNHNS and SASEGT. The V gene lost 2 bases and the J gene lost 0 bases, with 11 bases spanning the gap. The CDR3 loop spans 15 amino acids. The CDR3 region has the DNA TGTGCCAGCAGTGAATATGAGAAAATCTCCTACGAGCAGTACTTC. This translates into CASSEYEKISYEQYF.

The V call is TRBV27, the J call TRBJ2-2, with 9 bases identical to TRBD2. This CDR3 contains 15 residues. Looked up from germline, CDR1 is MNHEY and CDR2 is SMNVEV (reference sequence). V trimming: 8 bases; J trimming: 4 bases; junction bases outside the gene matches: 8. CDR3 sequence (DNA): TGTGCCAGCCTTAGAGCGGGGGGTGGCACCGGGGAGCTGTTTTTT. Its protein product is CASLRAGGGTGELFF.

The CDR3 coding sequence is TGTGCCAGCACTGACAGGGACTACGAGCAGTACTTC. Residues: CASTDRDYEQYF. The genes are TRBV2 and TRBJ2-5; 7 bases agree with TRBD1. Matching the DNA end better, TRBJ2-7 makes the J call doubtful. Germline CDR1 is SNHLY and CDR2 is FYNNEI. CDR3 size: 12 residues.

This clone was counted between two and nine times. The rearrangement links TRBV7-9 to TRBJ2-7; D call uncertain. Germline V gene sequence: CDR1 SEHNR, CDR2 FQNEAQ (reference sequence). The CDR3 extends over 11 amino acids. The V gene lost 10 bases and the J gene lost 3 bases, with 10 bases spanning the gap. The CDR3 bases are TGTGCCACCCATGGCGGCTACGAGCAGTACTTC. It specifies CATHGGYEQYF.

The chain has TRBV7-8 and TRBJ1-5; weak D call: TRBD1 (5 bases). Germline V lookup: CDR1 SGHVS, CDR2 FQNEAQ. V was trimmed by 5 bases and J by 2 bases, leaving 13 bases between them. The CDR3 runs 15 residues. CDR3 protein: CASSTGGYRNQPQHF. CDR3 in DNA: TGTGCCAGCAGCACCGGGGGTTACCGCAATCAGCCCCAGCATTTT.

The rearrangement links TRBV30 to TRBJ2-7; D is perhaps TRBD1 (5 bases). In germline, CDR1 is GTSNPN, CDR2 SVGIG (reference sequence). This CDR3 comprises 13 residues. The germline V and J ends were trimmed by 2 bases and 7 bases, with 15 bases remaining between them. The CDR3 sequence is CAWSSVVRVEQYF. CDR3 coding DNA: TGTGCCTGGAGTTCCGTTGTCAGGGTGGAGCAGTACTTC.

The rearrangement uses TRBV28 and TRBJ1-2; D is perhaps TRBD1 (6 bases). This CDR3 contains 17 residues. The germline V gene has CDR1 MDHEN and CDR2 SYDVKM. V gave up 4 bases and J gave up 5 bases, with 23 bases separating them. CDR3 sequence: CASSSDSIYLSGYGYTF. CDR3 DNA: TGTGCCAGCAGTTCGGACAGCATCTATTTATCGGGGTATGGCTACACCTTC.

This chain joins TRBV27 and TRBJ1-2, with TRBD1 as a possible D gene (6 bases). V dropped 5 bases and J dropped 4 bases, with 26 bases sitting between them. CDR3 size: 18 residues. The germline gives CDR1 MNHEY, CDR2 SMNVEV (reference sequence). CDR3 loop: CASSQLNKGGGPGYGYTF. CDR3 DNA sequence: TGTGCCAGCAGTCAACTCAACAAGGGGGGGGGACCTGGCTATGGCTACACCTTC.

This chain links TRBV6-6 with TRBJ1-1; a weak D match, TRBD1 (5 bases). Trimming left V 2 bases short and J 4 bases short, with 8 bases between. The CDR3 is 13 amino acids. Per the germline V gene, CDR1 is MNHNY and CDR2 is SVGAGI (reference sequence). The CDR3 loop reads CASSYEGVTEAFF. For the CDR3, the DNA is TGTGCCAGCAGTTACGAAGGGGTCACTGAAGCTTTCTTT.

The genes are TRBV27 and TRBJ1-2; 8 nucleotides align to TRBD1. Germline V gene lookup returns CDR1 MNHEY and CDR2 SMNVEV (reference sequence). The V segment lost 2 bases and the J segment 3 bases; nucleotides outside the gene matches: 2. The CDR3 spans 14 residues. This CDR3 reads CASSLRTGHYGYTF. The CDR3 DNA reads as TGTGCCAGCAGTTTAAGGACAGGGCACTATGGCTACACCTTC.

This chain joins TRBV2 and TRBJ2-3; TRBD2 aligns across 15 bases. The length of the CDR3 is 17 residues. V lost 8 bases to trimming and J lost 0 bases; unmatched junction nucleotides: 6. Germline-derived CDR1 and CDR2 are SNHLY and FYNNEI. In DNA form, the CDR3 reads TGTGCCAGCGGGGGACTAGCGGGAGGACCTAGCACAGATACGCAGTATTTT. The encoded protein is CASGGLAGGPSTDTQYF.

V gene TRBV4-2 combines with J gene TRBJ2-7; 7 positions match TRBD2. CDR1 is LGHNA and CDR2 is YNFKEQ in the germline V gene. The junction had 7 bases not matched to a gene; V was cut back by 4 bases and J by 4 bases. CDR3 length: 14 amino acids. Written as DNA, the CDR3 is TGTGCCAGCAGCCCCGGCGGGGGAACGTACGAGCAGTACTTC. Protein: CASSPGGGTYEQYF.

The V call is TRBV28, the J call TRBJ2-1; D possibly corresponds to TRBD2 (6 bases). Germline lookup yields CDR1 MDHEN and CDR2 SYDVKM. The CDR3 runs to 13 residues. Between the trimmed V and J ends, which lost 3 bases and 8 bases, there was a span of 11 bases. The CDR3 DNA follows: TGTGCCAGCAGTTTTGGGGGGTCGGATGAGCAGTTCTTC. Protein product: CASSFGGSDEQFF. The full variable domain, with the rest looked up from reference TRBV28 and TRBJ2-1, is DVKVTQSSRYLVKRTGEKVFLECVQDMDHENMFWYRQDPGLGLRLIYFSYDVKMKEKGDIPEGYSVSREKKERFSLILESASTNQTSMYLCASSFGGSDEQFFGPGTRLTVL.

This clone was detected only once. V is TRBV7-9 and J is TRBJ1-2; 8 positions agree with TRBD1. The trim removed 6 bases at V and 5 bases at J, leaving 14 bases unmatched. Germline V lookup: CDR1 SEHNR, CDR2 FQNEAQ (reference sequence). This CDR3 has 16 amino acids. The chain's CDR3 is CASRRPGTGEIYGYTF. CDR3 bases: TGTGCCAGCAGGCGACCCGGGACAGGAGAGATTTATGGCTACACCTTC. The full variable domain, rest sourced from reference TRBV7-9 and TRBJ1-2, is DTGVSQNPRHKITKRGQNVTFRCDPISEHNRLYWYRQTLGQGPEFLTYFQNEAQLEKSRLLSDRFSAERPKGSFSTLEIQRTEQGDSAMYLCASRRPGTGEIYGYTFGSGTRLTVV.

The chain carries TRBV11-2 and TRBJ1-1; possible D gene TRBD1, 6 bases. This CDR3 has 12 amino acids. V was trimmed by 6 bases and J by 8 bases, leaving 13 bases between them. CDR1 and CDR2 (germline): SGHAT, FQNNGV. The CDR3 spells CASREHRAEAFF. DNA of the CDR3: TGTGCCAGCAGGGAGCACAGGGCCGAAGCTTTCTTT.

This chain connects TRBV5-4 to TRBJ1-1; D may be TRBD1 (5 bases). This CDR3 spans 12 amino acids. V was cut by 0 bases and J by 7 bases, with 7 bases left in between. In germline, CDR1 is SGHNT, CDR2 YYREEE (reference sequence). The chain's CDR3 is CASSLGQIEAFF. DNA for the CDR3: TGTGCCAGCAGCTTGGGACAGATTGAAGCTTTCTTT.

This chain joins TRBV10-3 and TRBJ2-6; TRBD1 might be the D (6 bases). This CDR3 has 14 amino acids. The ends were cut back, 8 bases at V and 0 bases at J, with 8 bases in the middle. CDR1 and CDR2 from the germline V gene are ENHRY and SYGVKD. In DNA, the CDR3 is TGTGCCATCCAGGGGAGCTCTGGGGCCAACGTCCTGACTTTC. This translates into CAIQGSSGANVLTF.

The rearrangement joins TRBV5-1 to TRBJ1-1, with a possible D match to TRBD1 (5 bases). Per the germline V gene, CDR1 is SGHRS and CDR2 is YFSETQ. The CDR3 length is 17 residues. V lost 2 bases to trimming and J lost 3 bases, with 20 bases between them. The CDR3 is CASSLGVLDRQYTEAFF. The CDR3 coding sequence is TGCGCCAGCAGCTTAGGAGTCCTAGATAGACAGTACACTGAAGCTTTCTTT.

This clone has a single count. This rearrangement joins TRBV7-2 to TRBJ2-3; perhaps TRBD2 as D (6 bases). CDR1 and CDR2 from the germline V gene are SGHTA and FQGNSA. Trimming pared 1 base from V and 5 bases from J, leaving 10 bases between. The CDR3 loop spans 14 amino acids. The CDR3 here is CASSLVASVDTQYF. CDR3 coding DNA: TGTGCCAGCAGCTTAGTGGCTAGCGTAGATACGCAGTATTTT.